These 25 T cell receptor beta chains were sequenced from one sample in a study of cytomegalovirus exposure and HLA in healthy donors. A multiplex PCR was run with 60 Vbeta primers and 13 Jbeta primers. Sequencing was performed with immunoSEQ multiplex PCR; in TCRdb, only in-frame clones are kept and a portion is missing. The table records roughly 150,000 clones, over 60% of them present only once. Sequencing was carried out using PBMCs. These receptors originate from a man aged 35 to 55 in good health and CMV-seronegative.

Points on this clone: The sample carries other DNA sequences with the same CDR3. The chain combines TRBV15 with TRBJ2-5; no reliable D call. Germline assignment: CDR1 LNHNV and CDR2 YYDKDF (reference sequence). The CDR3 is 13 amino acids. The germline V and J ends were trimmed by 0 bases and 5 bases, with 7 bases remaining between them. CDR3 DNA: TGTGCCACCAGCAGAGATCCTCGGGAGACCCAGTACTTC. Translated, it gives CATSRDPRETQYF.

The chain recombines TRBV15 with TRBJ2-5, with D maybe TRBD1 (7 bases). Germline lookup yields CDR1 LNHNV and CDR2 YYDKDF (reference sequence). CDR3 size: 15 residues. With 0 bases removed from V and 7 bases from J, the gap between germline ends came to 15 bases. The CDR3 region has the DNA TGTGCCACCAGCAGAGATTACAGGGGAGGCGGGACCCAGTACTTC. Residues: CATSRDYRGGGTQYF.

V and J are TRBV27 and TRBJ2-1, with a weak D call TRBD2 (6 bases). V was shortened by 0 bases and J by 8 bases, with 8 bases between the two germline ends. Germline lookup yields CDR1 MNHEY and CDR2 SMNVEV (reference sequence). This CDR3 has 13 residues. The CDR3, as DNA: TGTGCCAGCAGTTTATCGGGAGGTTATGAGCAGTTCTTC. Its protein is CASSLSGGYEQFF.

The CDR3 DNA reads TGTGCCAGCAGTTTTTACGCAGGGGACAATGAGCAGTTCTTC. Translating gives CASSFYAGDNEQFF. This rearrangement joins TRBV28 to TRBJ2-1, with a tentative D call TRBD1 (6 bases). CDR3 length: 14 amino acids. Trimming left V 3 bases short and J 5 bases short, with 11 bases between. Germline CDR1 is MDHEN and CDR2 is SYDVKM.

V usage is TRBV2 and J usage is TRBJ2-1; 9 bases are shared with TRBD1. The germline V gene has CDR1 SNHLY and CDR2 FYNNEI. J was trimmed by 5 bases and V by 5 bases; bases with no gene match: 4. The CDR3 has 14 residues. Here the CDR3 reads CASSPRTGDNEQFF. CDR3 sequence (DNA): TGTGCCAGCAGTCCAAGGACAGGGGACAATGAGCAGTTCTTC.

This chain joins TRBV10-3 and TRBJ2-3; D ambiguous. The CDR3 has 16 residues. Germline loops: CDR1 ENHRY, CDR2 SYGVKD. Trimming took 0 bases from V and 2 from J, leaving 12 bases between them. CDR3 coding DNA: TGTGCCATCAGTGAGTCGACTCTTTCGGACACAGATACGCAGTATTTT. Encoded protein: CAISESTLSDTDTQYF.

CDR3 DNA sequence: TGTGCCAGCAGCTTAAGACTGCATAGCACAGATACGCAGTATTTT. It specifies CASSLRLHSTDTQYF. The V gene is TRBV7-2, the J gene TRBJ2-3; D unresolved. V was trimmed by 2 bases and J by 0 bases, leaving 9 bases between them. Germline V CDR1 and CDR2: SGHTA, FQGNSA. This CDR3 has 15 amino acids.

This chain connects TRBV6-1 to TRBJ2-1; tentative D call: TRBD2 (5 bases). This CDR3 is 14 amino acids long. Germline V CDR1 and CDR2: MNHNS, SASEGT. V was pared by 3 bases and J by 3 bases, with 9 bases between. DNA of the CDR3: TGTGCCAGCAGTGATCACGGGGTCTACAATGAGCAGTTCTTC. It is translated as CASSDHGVYNEQFF.

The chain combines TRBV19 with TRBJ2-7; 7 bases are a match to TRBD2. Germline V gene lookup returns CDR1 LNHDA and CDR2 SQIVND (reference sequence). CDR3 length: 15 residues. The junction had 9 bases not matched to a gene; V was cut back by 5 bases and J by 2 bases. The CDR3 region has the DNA TGTGCCAGTAGTGCAGCAGGGAGCGGGGCCTACGAGCAGTACTTC. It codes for CASSAAGSGAYEQYF.

CDR3 amino acids: CASSSSGGAFSYEQYF. Written as DNA, the CDR3 is TGCGCCAGCAGCAGTAGCGGGGGGGCTTTCTCCTACGAGCAGTACTTC. The chain combines TRBV5-1 with TRBJ2-7; 11 bases align to TRBD2. Germline CDR1 and CDR2: SGHRS and YFSETQ. V gave up 4 bases and J gave up 0 bases; unmatched junction bases: 6. This CDR3 spans 16 amino acids.

The CDR3: CASGLHRVEAFF. The CDR3 nucleotides read TGTGCCAGCGGACTCCACAGGGTGGAAGCTTTCTTT. The V gene is TRBV19, the J gene TRBJ1-1; possibly TRBD1 for D (6 bases). V shed 9 bases and J shed 8 bases, with 16 bases lying between them. Looked up from germline, CDR1 is LNHDA and CDR2 is SQIVND (reference sequence). The CDR3 covers 12 residues.

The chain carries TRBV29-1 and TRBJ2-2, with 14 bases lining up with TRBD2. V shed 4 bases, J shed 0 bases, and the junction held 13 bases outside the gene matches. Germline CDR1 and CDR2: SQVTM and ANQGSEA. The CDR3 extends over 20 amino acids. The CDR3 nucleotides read TGCAGCGTTGGTAGGAGCCGGACTAGCGGGGGGAGCTCGAACACCGGGGAGCTGTTTTTT. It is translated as CSVGRSRTSGGSSNTGELFF.

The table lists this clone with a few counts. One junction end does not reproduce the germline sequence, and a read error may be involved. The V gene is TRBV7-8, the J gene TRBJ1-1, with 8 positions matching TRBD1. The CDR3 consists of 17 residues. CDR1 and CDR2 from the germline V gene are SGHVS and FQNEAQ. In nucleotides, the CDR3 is TGTGCCAGCAGATTAGACAGGGGTTCCTCTTGGGGCACTGAAGCTTTCTTT. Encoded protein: CASRLDRGSSWGTEAFF. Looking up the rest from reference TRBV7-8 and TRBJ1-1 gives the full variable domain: GAGVSQSPRYKVAKRGQDVALRCDPISGHVSLFWYQQALGQGPEFLTYFQNEAQLDKSGLPSDRFFAERPEGSVSTLKIQRTQQEDSAVYLCASRLDRGSSWGTEAFFGQGTRLTVV.

The CDR3 DNA sequence: TGCGCCAGCAGTGAGGGGGGGAGCTCCTACGAGCAGTACTTC. Residues: CASSEGGSSYEQYF. This chain links TRBV10-2 with TRBJ2-7, with a weak D call TRBD2 (6 bases). Trimming cost V 2 bases and J 0 bases, with 8 bases left between them. The CDR3 extends over 14 amino acids. Germline CDR1 and CDR2: WSHSY and SAAADI.

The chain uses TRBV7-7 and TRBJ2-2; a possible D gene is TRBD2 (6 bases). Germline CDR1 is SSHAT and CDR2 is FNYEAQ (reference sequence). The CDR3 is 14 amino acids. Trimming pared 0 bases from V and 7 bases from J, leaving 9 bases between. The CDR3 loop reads CASSLAGGLGELFF. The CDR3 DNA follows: TGTGCCAGCAGCTTAGCTGGGGGACTCGGGGAGCTGTTTTTT.

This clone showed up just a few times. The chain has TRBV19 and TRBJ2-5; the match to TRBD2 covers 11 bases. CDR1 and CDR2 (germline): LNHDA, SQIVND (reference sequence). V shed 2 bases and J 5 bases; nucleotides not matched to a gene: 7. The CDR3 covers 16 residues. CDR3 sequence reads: CASSIIVTSGAETQYF. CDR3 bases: TGTGCCAGTAGTATAATTGTGACTAGCGGGGCGGAGACCCAGTACTTC.

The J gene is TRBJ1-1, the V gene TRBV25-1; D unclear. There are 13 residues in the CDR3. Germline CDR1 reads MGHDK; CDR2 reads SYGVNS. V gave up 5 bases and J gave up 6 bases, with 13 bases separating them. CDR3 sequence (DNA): TGTGCCAGCAGTACCCGAGGCGCCGCTGAAGCTTTCTTT. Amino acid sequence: CASSTRGAAEAFF.

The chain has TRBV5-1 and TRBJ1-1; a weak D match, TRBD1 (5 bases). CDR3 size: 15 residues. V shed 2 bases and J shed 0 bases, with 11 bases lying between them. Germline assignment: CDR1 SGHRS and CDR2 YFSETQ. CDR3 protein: CASSFQGSVNTEAFF. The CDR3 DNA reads TGCGCCAGCAGCTTCCAGGGATCCGTGAACACTGAAGCTTTCTTT. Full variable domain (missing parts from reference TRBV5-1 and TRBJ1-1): KAGVTQTPRYLIKTRGQQVTLSCSPISGHRSVSWYQQTPGQGLQFLFEYFSETQRNKGNFPGRFSGRQFSNSRSEMNVSTLELGDSALYLCASSFQGSVNTEAFFGQGTRLTVV.

This CDR3 reads CASPPRDTPYNEQFF. CDR3 coding DNA: TGTGCCAGCCCTCCCCGGGACACCCCCTACAATGAGCAGTTCTTC. The chain recombines TRBV18 with TRBJ2-1, with TRBD1 as a possible D gene (6 bases). The V gene lost 8 bases and the J gene lost 2 bases, with 16 bases spanning the gap. CDR1 KGHSH and CDR2 LQKENI come from the germline V gene. CDR3 length: 15 amino acids.

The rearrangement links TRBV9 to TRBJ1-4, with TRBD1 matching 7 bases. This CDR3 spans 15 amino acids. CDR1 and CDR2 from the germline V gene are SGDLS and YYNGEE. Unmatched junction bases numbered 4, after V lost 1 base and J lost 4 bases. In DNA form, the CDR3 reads TGTGCCAGCAGCGTACAGGGGGTAATTAATGAAAAACTGTTTTTT. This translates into CASSVQGVINEKLFF. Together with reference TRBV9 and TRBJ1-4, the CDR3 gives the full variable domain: DSGVTQTPKHLITATGQRVTLRCSPRSGDLSVYWYQQSLDQGLQFLIQYYNGEERAKGNILERFSAQQFPDLHSELNLSSLELGDSALYFCASSVQGVINEKLFFGSGTQLSVL.

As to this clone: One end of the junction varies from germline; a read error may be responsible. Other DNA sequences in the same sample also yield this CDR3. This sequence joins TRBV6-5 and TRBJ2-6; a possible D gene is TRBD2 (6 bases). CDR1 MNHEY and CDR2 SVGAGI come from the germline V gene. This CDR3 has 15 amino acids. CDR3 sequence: CATRDLSSGANVLTF. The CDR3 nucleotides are TGTGCCACGCGGGACCTAAGCTCTGGGGCTAACGTCCTGACTTTC.

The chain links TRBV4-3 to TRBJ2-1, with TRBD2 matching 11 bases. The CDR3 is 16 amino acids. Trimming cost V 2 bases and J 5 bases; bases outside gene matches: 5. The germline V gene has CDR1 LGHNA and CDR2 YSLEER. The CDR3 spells CASSQRLAGPNNEQFF. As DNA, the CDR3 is TGCGCCAGCAGCCAAAGACTAGCGGGACCTAACAATGAGCAGTTCTTC.

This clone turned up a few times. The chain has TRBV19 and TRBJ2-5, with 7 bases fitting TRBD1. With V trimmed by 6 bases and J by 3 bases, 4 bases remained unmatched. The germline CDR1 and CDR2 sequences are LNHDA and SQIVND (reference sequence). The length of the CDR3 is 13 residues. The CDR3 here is CASRRDREETQYF. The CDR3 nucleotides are TGTGCCAGTAGGAGAGACAGGGAAGAGACCCAGTACTTC.

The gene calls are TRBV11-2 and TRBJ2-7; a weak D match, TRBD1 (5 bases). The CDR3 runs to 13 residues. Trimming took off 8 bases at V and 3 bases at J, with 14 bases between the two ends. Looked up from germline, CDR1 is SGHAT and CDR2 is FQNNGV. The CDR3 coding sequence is TGTGCCAGCGCCCAGGGTGGTCTCTACGAGCAGTACTTC. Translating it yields CASAQGGLYEQYF.

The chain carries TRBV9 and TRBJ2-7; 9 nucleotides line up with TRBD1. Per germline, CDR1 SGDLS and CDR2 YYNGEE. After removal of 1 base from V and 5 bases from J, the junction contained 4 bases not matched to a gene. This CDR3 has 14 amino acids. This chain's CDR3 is CASSVSGTGNEQYF. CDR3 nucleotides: TGTGCCAGCAGCGTATCCGGGACAGGGAACGAGCAGTACTTC. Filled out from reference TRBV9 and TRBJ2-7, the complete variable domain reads DSGVTQTPKHLITATGQRVTLRCSPRSGDLSVYWYQQSLDQGLQFLIQYYNGEERAKGNILERFSAQQFPDLHSELNLSSLELGDSALYFCASSVSGTGNEQYFGPGTRLTVT.